A single sample gave rise to the 23 T cell receptor beta chains below, sequenced in a study of blood T cell repertoires in COVID-19. The data were produced by immunoSEQ multiplex PCR, yet TCRdb's version contains in-frame clones alone and is incomplete. The repertoire holds 200,000 to 300,000 clones, with roughly 86% as singletons. The material sequenced was peripheral blood. These receptors came from a woman of 80 years or more with COVID-19, enrolled during active disease.

The rearrangement uses TRBV14 and TRBJ1-2, with 9 nucleotides matching TRBD1. From germline, CDR1 is SGHDN and CDR2 FVKESK. This CDR3 has 13 residues. The ends lost 4 bases at V and 8 bases at J; junction bases unmatched: 5. Here the CDR3 DNA reads TGTGCCAGCAGCCGCGACAGGGGGAGCGGCTACACCTTC. This encodes CASSRDRGSGYTF.

This chain connects TRBV5-1 to TRBJ1-3; perhaps TRBD1 as D (6 bases). The germline CDR1 and CDR2 sequences are SGHRS and YFSETQ. The CDR3 totals 15 residues. The germline V and J ends were trimmed by 0 bases and 3 bases, with 10 bases remaining between them. CDR3 in DNA: TGCGCCAGCAGCTTGGAAGGGGGAAATGGAAACACCATATATTTT. Translated, it gives CASSLEGGNGNTIYF.

V gene TRBV6-1 combines with J gene TRBJ1-1; 8 bases agree with TRBD1. The V gene end was trimmed by 4 bases and the J gene end by 7 bases; junction bases not matched to a gene: 20. Germline CDR1 MNHNS, CDR2 SASEGT. CDR3 size: 18 residues. The CDR3: CASSVLGHGQGRLNEAFF. The CDR3 DNA reads as TGTGCCAGCAGTGTTCTTGGGCACGGACAGGGCCGCCTAAATGAAGCTTTCTTT.

This chain connects TRBV13 to TRBJ1-6; 10 bases align to TRBD1. V was pared by 5 bases and J by 10 bases, with 8 bases of the junction left unmatched. CDR1 is PRHDT, CDR2 FYEKMQ, per germline (reference sequence). This CDR3 has 15 amino acids. DNA for the CDR3: TGTGCCAGCAGCGGCGGGAGACAGGGGGCGTCACCCCTCCACTTT. It yields the protein CASSGGRQGASPLHF.

The gene calls are TRBV6-1 and TRBJ2-2; D is perhaps TRBD1 (5 bases). Germline loops: CDR1 MNHNS, CDR2 SASEGT. The CDR3 extends over 15 amino acids. V gave up 3 bases and J gave up 4 bases, with 12 bases separating them. The CDR3, as DNA: TGTGCCAGCAGTGATTGGGGCGCAGGCACCGGGGAGCTGTTTTTT. Its translation is CASSDWGAGTGELFF.

The rearrangement uses TRBV6-5 and TRBJ1-6; D is uncertain. The CDR3 loop spans 15 amino acids. The V end lost 5 bases, the J end lost 7 bases, and 15 bases lay between the germline ends. CDR1 and CDR2 from the germline V gene are MNHEY and SVGAGI. CDR3 sequence (DNA): TGTGCCAGCAGTCAATTTATGGCTTCAAATTCACCCCTCCACTTT. It codes for CASSQFMASNSPLHF.

This clone was seen a single time. The chain combines TRBV7-6 with TRBJ2-3; D gene unclear. V lost 4 bases, J lost 1 base, and 6 bases lay in between. The CDR3 runs 13 residues. Germline V lookup: CDR1 SGHVS, CDR2 FNYEAQ. The CDR3 protein is CASSSGGTDTQYF. CDR3 DNA: TGTGCCAGCAGCTCCGGTGGCACAGATACGCAGTATTTT.

V is TRBV18 and J is TRBJ2-7; perhaps TRBD2 as D (5 bases). The V end was cut by 1 base, the J end by 0 bases, with 10 bases between. Germline lookup yields CDR1 KGHSH and CDR2 LQKENI. The CDR3 is 15 residues long. In nucleotides, the CDR3 is TGTGCCAGCTCACCACTCCTAGGGAGCTCCTACGAGCAGTACTTC. Protein product: CASSPLLGSSYEQYF.

This chain links TRBV7-8 with TRBJ2-4; D not resolved. This CDR3 is 12 amino acids long. In germline, CDR1 is SGHVS, CDR2 FQNEAQ. Between the trimmed V and J ends, which lost 2 bases and 7 bases, there was a span of 6 bases. The CDR3 sequence: CASSLSVNIQYF. CDR3 nucleotide sequence: TGTGCCAGCAGCTTATCTGTTAACATTCAGTACTTC.

The V gene is TRBV6-5, the J gene TRBJ1-1; D is unresolved. Trimming cost V 11 bases and J 3 bases, with 13 bases left between them. This CDR3 contains 12 residues. Germline assignment: CDR1 MNHEY and CDR2 SVGAGI. The CDR3 here is CAHSLAYTEAFF. CDR3 in DNA: TGTGCCCACAGTCTGGCGTACACTGAAGCTTTCTTT.

The table lists this clone with a count of one. The CDR3: CASSQDPPKGRAESTEAFF. Here the CDR3 DNA reads TGTGCCAGCAGCCAAGATCCCCCCAAGGGCAGGGCAGAGAGCACTGAAGCTTTCTTT. The chain couples TRBV3-1 (or the pseudogene TRBV3-2) to TRBJ1-1; a weak D match, TRBD1 (5 bases). Germline V gene lookup returns CDR1 LGHDT and CDR2 YNNKEL (reference sequence). The CDR3 is 19 residues long. Trimming removed 0 bases from V and 4 bases from J, with 24 bases in between.

V usage is TRBV7-9 and J usage is TRBJ1-2, with 7 nucleotides matching TRBD1. The CDR3 runs to 15 residues. V was clipped by 3 bases and J by 3 bases; unmatched bases: 7. CDR1 SEHNR and CDR2 FQNEAQ come from the germline V gene (reference sequence). The CDR3 coding sequence is TGTGCCAGCAGCTTCGACAGGGTTACGGACTATGGCTACACCTTC. Translated, it gives CASSFDRVTDYGYTF. The full variable domain, rest sourced from reference TRBV7-9 and TRBJ1-2, is DTGVSQNPRHKITKRGQNVTFRCDPISEHNRLYWYRQTLGQGPEFLTYFQNEAQLEKSRLLSDRFSAERPKGSFSTLEIQRTEQGDSAMYLCASSFDRVTDYGYTFGSGTRLTVV.

V and J are TRBV6-6 and TRBJ1-1, with 8 bases aligning to TRBD1. Germline V gives CDR1 MNHNY, CDR2 SVGAGI (reference sequence). Unmatched junction bases numbered 10, after V lost 6 bases and J lost 7 bases. The length of the CDR3 is 14 residues. As DNA, the CDR3 is TGTGCCAGCAGCCGGGGACAGGAGGGCGGTGAAGCTTTCTTT. Protein product: CASSRGQEGGEAFF.

This chain links TRBV9 with TRBJ2-5; unclear D gene. Looked up from germline, CDR1 is SGDLS and CDR2 is YYNGEE. CDR3 length equals 14 residues. Trimming pared 4 bases from V and 1 base from J, leaving 11 bases between. The CDR3 DNA reads TGTGCCAGCAGCCCTAGTGGTCTCCAAGAGACCCAGTACTTC. This gives the protein CASSPSGLQETQYF.

Here the CDR3 reads CASSRDRETQYF. CDR3 in DNA: TGTGCCAGCAGCCGGGACAGGGAGACCCAGTACTTC. This chain joins TRBV5-4 and TRBJ2-5; 8 bases line up with TRBD1. With V trimmed by 4 bases and J by 5 bases, 1 base remained unmatched. The CDR3 runs 12 residues. CDR1 and CDR2 (germline): SGHNT, YYREEE (reference sequence).

This clone has more than one count but fewer than ten. The rearrangement joins TRBV29-1 to TRBJ1-2, with 7 bases aligning to TRBD1. The V gene end was trimmed by 8 bases and the J gene end by 6 bases; junction bases not matched to a gene: 15. Germline V CDR1 and CDR2: SQVTM, ANQGSEA. The CDR3 spans 14 residues. The CDR3 protein is CSMGQSKVDHGYTF. The CDR3 nucleotides read TGCAGCATGGGACAGTCTAAGGTGGATCATGGCTACACCTTC.

The chain couples TRBV5-1 to TRBJ2-1; 11 bases line up with TRBD2. This CDR3 is 15 amino acids long. The V segment lost 4 bases and the J segment 4 bases; nucleotides outside the gene matches: 4. CDR1 and CDR2 (germline): SGHRS, YFSETQ. The CDR3 DNA reads TGCGCCAGCAGCCAGACTAGCGGGGCTTACAATGAGCAGTTCTTC. This codes for CASSQTSGAYNEQFF.

The V gene is TRBV19, the J gene TRBJ1-5; no clear D gene. Trimming left V 1 base short and J 9 bases short, with 7 bases between. This CDR3 has 12 amino acids. Germline assignment: CDR1 LNHDA and CDR2 SQIVND (reference sequence). The CDR3 protein is CASSIAGRPQHF. In nucleotides, the CDR3 is TGTGCCAGTAGTATAGCTGGGCGGCCCCAGCATTTT.

This chain uses TRBV5-1 with TRBJ2-3, with TRBD2 identical over 9 bases. V lost 0 bases to trimming and J lost 5 bases; unmatched junction nucleotides: 7. The length of the CDR3 is 16 residues. Germline V CDR1 and CDR2: SGHRS, YFSETQ. The CDR3 is CASSLDLAGIGDTQYF. DNA of the CDR3: TGCGCCAGCAGCTTGGATCTAGCGGGGATAGGAGATACGCAGTATTTT.

V and J are TRBV3-1 (or the pseudogene TRBV3-2) and TRBJ2-7; maybe TRBD2 (7 bases). The CDR3 is 13 amino acids. Germline CDR1 LGHDT, CDR2 YNNKEL (reference sequence). V was shortened by 7 bases and J by 3 bases, with 13 bases between the two germline ends. CDR3 DNA: TGTGCCAGCACCGGGGGCGGGGGCTACGAGCAGTACTTC. Its translation: CASTGGGGYEQYF.

The chain joins TRBV30 to TRBJ1-5; D gene uncertain. Germline V gene lookup returns CDR1 GTSNPN and CDR2 SVGIG (reference sequence). With 4 bases removed from V and 7 bases from J, the gap between germline ends came to 17 bases. This CDR3 region has 14 residues. The CDR3 here is CAWTTGNQGQPQHF. CDR3 nucleotides: TGTGCCTGGACTACCGGGAATCAAGGACAGCCCCAGCATTTT.

The chain couples TRBV6-5 to TRBJ2-1, with a weak D call TRBD2 (7 bases). The CDR3 is made up of 14 amino acids. From germline, CDR1 is MNHEY and CDR2 SVGAGI. V was shortened by 11 bases and J by 5 bases, with 19 bases between the two germline ends. As DNA, the CDR3 is TGTGCCTGCAATAGGGGGGGGCCAAACAATGAGCAGTTCTTC. Its translation: CACNRGGPNNEQFF.

The rearrangement joins TRBV6-5 to TRBJ1-6; tentative D call: TRBD1 (6 bases). The length of the CDR3 is 15 residues. V dropped 6 bases and J dropped 6 bases, with 15 bases sitting between them. In germline, CDR1 is MNHEY, CDR2 SVGAGI. In nucleotides, the CDR3 is TGTGCCAGCAGGGCGGATCAGGGGATTAATTCACCCCTCCACTTT. Protein sequence: CASRADQGINSPLHF.